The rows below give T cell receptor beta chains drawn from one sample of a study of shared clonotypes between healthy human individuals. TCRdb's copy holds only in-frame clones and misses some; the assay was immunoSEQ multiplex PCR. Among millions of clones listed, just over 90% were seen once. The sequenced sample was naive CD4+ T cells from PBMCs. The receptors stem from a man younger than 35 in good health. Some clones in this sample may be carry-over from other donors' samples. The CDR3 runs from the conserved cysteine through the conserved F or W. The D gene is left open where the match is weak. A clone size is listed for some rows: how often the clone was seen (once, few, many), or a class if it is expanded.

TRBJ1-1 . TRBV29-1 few CSVGRLMNTEAFF TGCAGCGTTGGACGGCTAATGAACACTGAAGCTTTCTTT
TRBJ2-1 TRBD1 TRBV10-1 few CASSATGGSYNEQFF TGCGCCAGCAGTGCTACAGGGGGCTCCTACAATGAGCAGTTCTTC
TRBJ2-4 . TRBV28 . CASSPAWNKRNIQYF TGTGCCAGCAGCCCCGCATGGAACAAAAGAAACATTCAGTACTTC
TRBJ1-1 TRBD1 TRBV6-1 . CASSAYPGQGTNTEAFF TGTGCCAGCAGTGCCTACCCGGGACAGGGAACGAACACTGAAGCTTTCTTT
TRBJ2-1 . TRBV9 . CASSPRGAPSYNEQFF TGTGCCAGCAGCCCCCGGGGCGCCCCCTCCTACAATGAGCAGTTCTTC
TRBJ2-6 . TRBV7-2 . CASSARKGTPGANVLTF TGTGCCAGCAGCGCCCGGAAAGGGACACCTGGGGCCAACGTCCTGACTTTC
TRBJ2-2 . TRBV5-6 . CASSLAAYTGELFF TGTGCCAGCAGCTTGGCGGCTTACACCGGGGAGCTGTTTTTT
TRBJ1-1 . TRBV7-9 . CASSDAGEAFF TGTGCCAGCAGCGACGCCGGAGAAGCTTTCTTT
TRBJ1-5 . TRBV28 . CASSSPGPGGQPQHF TGTGCCAGCAGTTCCCCGGGCCCCGGAGGTCAGCCCCAGCATTTT
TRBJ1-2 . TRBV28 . CASSLVRDVPAYTF TGTGCCAGCAGTTTGGTAAGGGATGTCCCAGCTTACACCTTC
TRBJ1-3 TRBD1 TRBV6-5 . CASSDGQGGNTIYF TGTGCCAGCAGTGATGGACAGGGAGGAAACACCATATATTTT
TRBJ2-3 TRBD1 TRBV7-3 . CASSFFSVIQGVTDTQYF TGTGCCAGCAGCTTTTTCAGCGTAATACAGGGGGTAACAGATACGCAGTATTTT
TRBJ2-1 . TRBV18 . CASSLNRAGQLSSYNEQFF TGTGCCAGCTCACTAAACAGGGCGGGACAGTTAAGCTCCTACAATGAGCAGTTCTTC
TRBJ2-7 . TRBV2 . CASQGSGRGEQYF TGTGCCAGCCAGGGCAGCGGGCGGGGCGAGCAGTACTTC
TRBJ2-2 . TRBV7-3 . CASSDRGSTGELFF TGTGCCAGCAGCGACCGAGGTAGCACCGGGGAGCTGTTTTTT
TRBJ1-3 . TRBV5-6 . CASSSQGSWGNTIYF TGTGCCAGCAGCTCACAGGGTTCGTGGGGAAACACCATATATTTT
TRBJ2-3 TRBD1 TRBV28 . CASSPIHWGTGRGGGTDTQYF TGTGCCAGCAGTCCCATCCATTGGGGGACAGGGAGGGGCGGTGGCACAGATACGCAGTATTTT
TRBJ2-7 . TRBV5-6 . CASSDRSPGRSYEQYF TGTGCCAGCAGCGACCGGTCCCCCGGGCGATCCTACGAGCAGTACTTC
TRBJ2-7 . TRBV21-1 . CASSKLGEGLREQYF TGTGCCAGCAGCAAACTGGGGGAGGGTCTTCGGGAGCAGTACTTC
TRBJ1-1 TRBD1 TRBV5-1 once CASSSDRVTEAFF TGCGCCAGCAGCAGCGACAGGGTCACTGAAGCTTTCTTT
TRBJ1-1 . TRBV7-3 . CASSSWDGTEAFF TGTGCCAGCAGCTCCTGGGATGGTACTGAAGCTTTCTTT
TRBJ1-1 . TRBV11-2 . CASSWGGVRMNTEAFF TGTGCCAGCAGCTGGGGAGGGGTAAGGATGAACACTGAAGCTTTCTTT
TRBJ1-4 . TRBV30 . CAWTGFRGEKLFF TGTGCCTGGACAGGGTTCAGGGGTGAAAAACTGTTTTTT
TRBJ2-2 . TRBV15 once CATRHQAEFGAGELFF TGTGCCACCAGACACCAAGCGGAGTTTGGCGCCGGGGAGCTGTTTTTT
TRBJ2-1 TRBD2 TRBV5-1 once CASSLLAGLSSYNEQFF TGCGCCAGCAGCTTGCTAGCGGGCCTGAGCTCCTACAATGAGCAGTTCTTC
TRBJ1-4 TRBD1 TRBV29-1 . CSVGGTDSFGEKLFF TGCAGCGTTGGAGGGACAGACTCTTTTGGAGAAAAACTGTTTTTT
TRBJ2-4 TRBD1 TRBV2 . CAKRQGGLENIQYF TGTGCCAAGCGACAGGGCGGTTTGGAAAACATTCAGTACTTC
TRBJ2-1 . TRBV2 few CASNPGSYNEQFF TGTGCCAGCAACCCGGGCTCCTACAATGAGCAGTTCTTC
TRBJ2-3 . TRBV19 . CASSINGRTSTDTQYF TGTGCCAGTAGTATCAATGGCAGAACTAGCACAGATACGCAGTATTTT
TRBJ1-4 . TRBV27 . CASSPKSLTNEKLFF TGTGCCAGCAGTCCTAAAAGTCTCACTAATGAAAAACTGTTTTTT
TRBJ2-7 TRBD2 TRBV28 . CASRSGLAGINPYEQYF TGTGCCAGCAGATCCGGGCTAGCGGGAATCAATCCCTACGAGCAGTACTTC